A single sample gave rise to the 32 T cell receptor beta chains below, sequenced in a study of blood T cells in healthy people across ages. The use of a sample-barcoded 5' primer and a J-beta primer mix characterized a second PCR of roughly 6 to 11 cycles. TCRdb ran MiXCR on the 5' RACE reads and lists one entry per CDR3 protein. Here the sample spans roughly 1,000,000 distinct CDR3 sequences, about 25% being singletons. A further study also used this sample, focusing on T cells of mothers and their children.

Sequenced material: blood. Every receptor here comes from a girl aged 2-10 years in good health.

A few counts support this clonotype. The chain links TRBV5-1 to TRBJ2-5, with 9 bases aligning to TRBD1. The J call is uncertain, as TRBJ2-1 better fits the DNA end. The CDR3 totals 16 residues. CDR1 and CDR2 from the germline V gene are SGHRS and YFSETQ. CDR3 bases: TGCGCCAGCAGCTTCTCGGGGGACAGGGAGTACAATGAGCAGTTCTTC. This codes for CASSFSGDREYNEQFF.

This sequence joins TRBV11-1 and TRBJ2-3; no clear D gene. The CDR3 runs 12 residues. Between the trimmed V and J ends, which lost 8 bases and 2 bases, there was a span of 8 bases. From germline, CDR1 is SGHAT and CDR2 FQDESV (reference sequence). This chain's CDR3 is CASAVNTDTQYF. The DNA of the CDR3 is TGTGCCAGCGCTGTTAACACAGATACGCAGTATTTT.

The chain recombines TRBV6-2 or TRBV6-3 with TRBJ2-5; 9 bases align to TRBD2. The better agreement between TRBJ2-1 and the DNA end casts doubt on the J call. Germline CDR1 MNHEY, CDR2 SVGEGT. The length of the CDR3 is 15 residues. In DNA, the CDR3 is TGTGCCAGCAGCCCTCGCGGGGGGGTCGACAATGAGCAGTTCTTC. This translates into CASSPRGGVDNEQFF.

The J gene is TRBJ2-5, the V gene TRBV20-1; 10 nucleotides align to TRBD2. The end of the DNA fits TRBJ2-1 better, so the J call may be wrong. The CDR3 runs 13 residues. Germline loops: CDR1 DFQATT, CDR2 SNEGSKA (reference sequence). The CDR3 reads CSATSGGAYEQFF. The CDR3 DNA follows: TGCAGTGCTACCAGCGGGGGGGCCTATGAGCAGTTCTTC.

The chain uses TRBV5-1 and TRBJ1-2; D unclear. Per germline, CDR1 SGHRS and CDR2 YFSETQ. V was trimmed by 4 bases and J by 6 bases, leaving 22 bases between them. This CDR3 region has 16 residues. The CDR3 DNA reads TGCGCCAGCAGCATAACGACTCCTTCCGGCGGAGATGGCTACACCTTC. As protein: CASSITTPSGGDGYTF.

A few counts support this clonotype. This chain links TRBV20-1 with TRBJ2-5, with D possibly matching TRBD2 (5 bases). The CDR3 sequence is 16 residues long. Trimming stripped 7 bases from V and 3 bases from J, with 24 bases between. From germline, CDR1 is DFQATT and CDR2 SNEGSKA (reference sequence). This CDR3 reads CSGLTGSGKLKETQYF. CDR3 coding DNA: TGCAGTGGCCTAACGGGTTCGGGGAAATTGAAAGAGACCCAGTACTTC.

The rearrangement joins TRBV7-8 to TRBJ2-7, with D hard to call. CDR1 is SGHVS and CDR2 is FQNEAQ in the germline V gene. CDR3 length: 13 amino acids. The V end lost 5 bases, the J end lost 4 bases, and 12 bases lay between the germline ends. For the CDR3, the DNA is TGTGCCAGCAGCCCCCTGATGACGTACGAGCAGTACTTC. Its translation is CASSPLMTYEQYF. Complete variable domain (other parts from reference TRBV7-8 and TRBJ2-7): GAGVSQSPRYKVAKRGQDVALRCDPISGHVSLFWYQQALGQGPEFLTYFQNEAQLDKSGLPSDRFFAERPEGSVSTLKIQRTQQEDSAVYLCASSPLMTYEQYFGPGTRLTVT.

This clonotype occurred many times. The chain has TRBV27 and TRBJ2-1; 9 positions agree with TRBD1. The CDR3 runs to 15 residues. With V trimmed by 5 bases and J by 2 bases, 4 bases remained unmatched. The germline gives CDR1 MNHEY, CDR2 SMNVEV (reference sequence). The CDR3 DNA reads TGTGCCAGCAGTCCAACAGGGGGCCCCTACAATGAGCAGTTCTTC. Amino acids: CASSPTGGPYNEQFF.

This clonotype showed up just a few times. The chain employs TRBV2 and TRBJ2-5, with 8 bases aligning to TRBD2. CDR3 length equals 14 residues. The V and J ends lost 7 bases and 2 bases, in that order; junction bases with no gene match: 6. Germline V CDR1 and CDR2: SNHLY, FYNNEI. CDR3 DNA: TGTGCCAGCACTTGGCAGCGGGGGCAAGAGACCCAGTACTTC. Translating gives CASTWQRGQETQYF.

The sample holds a few counts of this clonotype. J is TRBJ2-7 and V is TRBV7-9, with unresolved D. V lost 1 base and J lost 5, with 6 bases in between. There are 12 residues in the CDR3. Germline CDR1 is SEHNR and CDR2 is FQNEAQ (reference sequence). CDR3 sequence reads: CASSLGPNEQYF. CDR3 in DNA: TGTGCCAGCAGCTTAGGACCTAACGAGCAGTACTTC.

This clonotype turned up a few times. The rearrangement joins TRBV28 to TRBJ2-7; 7 bases align to TRBD1. CDR1 is MDHEN, CDR2 SYDVKM, per germline. This CDR3 contains 15 residues. Trimming at V came to 9 bases and at J to 0 bases, leaving 11 bases not matched to a gene. The CDR3 DNA is TGTGCCAGTACAATAGGGACAGTGTCCTCCTACGAGCAGTACTTC. The encoded protein is CASTIGTVSSYEQYF.

The V and J genes are TRBV28 and TRBJ2-6, with 8 bases matching TRBD1. Trimming cost V 1 base and J 0 bases; bases outside gene matches: 8. The germline V gene has CDR1 MDHEN and CDR2 SYDVKM. There are 19 residues in the CDR3. DNA for the CDR3: TGTGCCAGCAGTTTATACGGCAGGGGGCGAAACTCTGGGGCCAACGTCCTGACTTTC. It encodes CASSLYGRGRNSGANVLTF.

Points on this clonotype: At one end the junction does not follow the germline gene, possibly because of a read error. The chain recombines TRBV4-3 with TRBJ1-4, with D unresolved. The germline CDR1 and CDR2 sequences are LGHNA and YSLEER. This CDR3 contains 15 residues. The CDR3 DNA reads TGCGCCGGCAGTCTGCGATACAAGACAAATGAAAAACTGTTTTTT. Its protein is CAGSLRYKTNEKLFF.

V is TRBV2 and J is TRBJ1-2, with TRBD1 as a possible D gene (6 bases). The CDR3 spans 12 residues. Between the trimmed V and J ends, which lost 9 bases and 2 bases, there was a span of 10 bases. The germline CDR1 and CDR2 sequences are SNHLY and FYNNEI. The CDR3 region is CASETGNYGYTF. The CDR3 coding sequence is TGTGCCAGTGAGACAGGAAACTATGGCTACACCTTC.

This clonotype was counted a few times. The rearrangement uses TRBV6-5 and TRBJ2-7; 12 nucleotides agree with TRBD2. The CDR3 totals 15 residues. Germline-derived CDR1 and CDR2 are MNHEY and SVGAGI. V shed 6 bases, J shed 3 bases, and the junction held 6 bases outside the gene matches. The CDR3 here is CASSLAGGPHYEQYF. The CDR3 DNA reads TGTGCCAGCAGCCTAGCGGGGGGGCCCCACTACGAGCAGTACTTC.

This clonotype was detected a few times. The chain recombines TRBV2 with TRBJ2-1; no firm D call. TRBJ2-7 matches the DNA end more closely, so the J call is doubtful. Looked up from germline, CDR1 is SNHLY and CDR2 is FYNNEI. The CDR3 extends over 13 amino acids. The CDR3 DNA is TGTGCCAGCAGGGGCAGGCTTTTCTACGAGCAGTACTTC. As protein: CASRGRLFYEQYF.

The V and J genes are TRBV29-1 and TRBJ1-1; weak D call: TRBD1 (5 bases). CDR1 is SQVTM and CDR2 is ANQGSEA in the germline V gene. This CDR3 is 14 amino acids long. Deletions cut 6 bases from V and 4 bases from J, with 18 bases between. In nucleotides, the CDR3 is TGCAGCGTCCGGGGGTTATACGGGGGCACTGAAGCTTTCTTT. Residues: CSVRGLYGGTEAFF.

The chain carries TRBV5-5 and TRBJ1-1; TRBD1 is a possible D gene (5 bases). This CDR3 has 16 amino acids. Deletions cut 2 bases from V and 0 bases from J, with 14 bases between. Germline-derived CDR1 and CDR2 are SGHKS and YYEKEE (reference sequence). CDR3 coding DNA: TGTGCCAGCAGCTTCCCCGACAGACTAATGAACACTGAAGCTTTCTTT. Its translation is CASSFPDRLMNTEAFF. Based on the CDR3 plus reference TRBV5-5 and TRBJ1-1, the full variable domain is DAGVTQSPTHLIKTRGQQVTLRCSPISGHKSVSWYQQVLGQGPQFIFQYYEKEERGRGNFPDRFSARQFPNYSSELNVNALLLGDSALYLCASSFPDRLMNTEAFFGQGTRLTVV.

The chain employs TRBV20-1 and TRBJ2-4; D is possibly TRBD2 (5 bases). The CDR3 contains 12 residues. V was trimmed by 4 bases and J by 3 bases, leaving 7 bases between them. Per the germline V gene, CDR1 is DFQATT and CDR2 is SNEGSKA (reference sequence). The CDR3 DNA reads as TGCAGTGCTACGGGGAACAAAAACATTCAGTACTTC. The encoded protein is CSATGNKNIQYF.

This clonotype has only a few counts. The V gene is TRBV27, the J gene TRBJ2-5, with D maybe TRBD2 (6 bases). The J call may be faulty, since TRBJ2-7 better matches the DNA end. Germline CDR1 MNHEY, CDR2 SMNVEV (reference sequence). CDR3 length equals 14 residues. The CDR3 protein is CASSRWAGRYEQYF. In DNA, the CDR3 is TGTGCCAGCAGTCGATGGGCAGGGAGGTACGAGCAGTACTTC.

The V gene is TRBV10-3, the J gene TRBJ2-7; TRBD1 matches at 7 bases. V lost 5 bases and J lost 3; bases outside the gene matches: 7. Germline V lookup: CDR1 ENHRY, CDR2 SYGVKD. There are 14 residues in the CDR3. The CDR3 spells CAISTPGTDYEQYF. CDR3 coding DNA: TGTGCCATCAGTACTCCCGGGACAGACTACGAGCAGTACTTC.

This clonotype turned up a few times. This sequence joins TRBV7-2 and TRBJ1-2; D gene uncertain. The CDR3 is made up of 13 amino acids. Germline V gives CDR1 SGHTA, CDR2 FQGNSA. Trimming stripped 1 base from V and 8 bases from J, with 11 bases between. CDR3 nucleotide sequence: TGTGCCAGCAGCTTAGGCCTTTCTGGAGGCTACACCTTC. Its protein product is CASSLGLSGGYTF.

For this clonotype: This may be a read error: a much more frequent sequence differs by one nucleotide. The V gene is TRBV6-5, the J gene TRBJ1-4; D not certain. CDR1 is MNHEY, CDR2 SVGAGI, per germline. This CDR3 has 11 amino acids. Trimming took 5 bases from V and 4 from J, leaving 2 bases between them. The CDR3 protein is CASSHNEKLFF. DNA of the CDR3: TGTGCCAGCAGTCATAATGAAAAACTGTTTTTT.

The rearrangement joins TRBV7-3 to TRBJ2-1; D is possibly TRBD1 (5 bases). This CDR3 is built from 15 residues. Germline V lookup: CDR1 SGHTA, CDR2 FQGTGA. V lost 4 bases to trimming and J lost 0 bases, with 10 bases between them. The CDR3, as DNA: TGTGCCAGCAGCTCCTACAGGAGCTCCTACAATGAGCAGTTCTTC. Protein sequence: CASSSYRSSYNEQFF.

The chain couples TRBV10-3 to TRBJ2-7, with TRBD1 identical over 12 bases. Germline V gene data show CDR1 as ENHRY and CDR2 as SYGVKD. The V segment lost 6 bases and the J segment 6 bases; nucleotides outside the gene matches: 9. The CDR3 length is 15 residues. Here the CDR3 DNA reads TGTGCCATCAGGAACCGGGACAGGGGGCCAACCGAGCAGTACTTC. Amino acids: CAIRNRDRGPTEQYF.

The chain has TRBV6-6 and TRBJ2-5; D perhaps matches TRBD2 (6 bases). Germline values: CDR1 MNHNY, CDR2 SVGAGI (reference sequence). Trimming pared 2 bases from V and 4 bases from J, leaving 11 bases between. This CDR3 has 14 residues. The CDR3 region is CASSYGTAPETQYF. CDR3 coding DNA: TGTGCCAGCAGTTACGGGACTGCTCCAGAGACCCAGTACTTC.

J is TRBJ2-1 and V is TRBV7-2; the match to TRBD2 covers 11 bases. Per germline, CDR1 SGHTA and CDR2 FQGNSA. V lost 4 bases, J lost 7 bases, and 9 bases stayed unmatched. The CDR3 covers 16 residues. CDR3 in amino acids: CASSSPGLAVGNEQFF. For the CDR3, the DNA is TGTGCCAGCAGCTCGCCGGGACTAGCGGTCGGGAATGAGCAGTTCTTC.

This chain links TRBV7-9 with TRBJ1-4; D uncertain. The CDR3 is 15 amino acids. Germline CDR1 SEHNR, CDR2 FQNEAQ (reference sequence). V lost 2 bases, J lost 0 bases, and 7 bases lay in between. The CDR3 nucleotides are TGTGCCAGCAGCTTACAGGAACCAACTAATGAAAAACTGTTTTTT. It is translated as CASSLQEPTNEKLFF.

This clonotype was seen a few times. The gene calls are TRBV19 and TRBJ2-3; 7 bases are shared with TRBD2. Trimming at V came to 3 bases and at J to 2 bases, leaving 5 bases not matched to a gene. The CDR3 loop spans 15 amino acids. Germline CDR1 reads LNHDA; CDR2 reads SQIVND (reference sequence). The CDR3, as DNA: TGTGCCAGTAGTATTCTGGGACTATCCACAGATACGCAGTATTTT. Translation: CASSILGLSTDTQYF. The full variable domain, with the rest looked up from reference TRBV19 and TRBJ2-3, is DGGITQSPKYLFRKEGQNVTLSCEQNLNHDAMYWYRQDPGQGLRLIYYSQIVNDFQKGDIAEGYSVSREKKESFPLTVTSAQKNPTAFYLCASSILGLSTDTQYFGPGTRLTVL.

The genes are TRBV10-3 and TRBJ2-5; D may correspond to TRBD1 or TRBD2 (7 bases each). CDR3 length equals 16 residues. Trimming cost V 4 bases and J 5 bases, with 20 bases left between them. The germline V gene has CDR1 ENHRY and CDR2 SYGVKD. This chain's CDR3 is CAISVGTPGGAETQYF. The CDR3 DNA is TGTGCCATCAGTGTCGGGACGCCAGGGGGGGCGGAGACCCAGTACTTC.

This clonotype was found a few times. The V gene is TRBV5-8, the J gene TRBJ1-5; D unclear. Germline loops: CDR1 SGHTS, CDR2 YDEGEE. This CDR3 is built from 15 residues. V lost 4 bases, J lost 6 bases, and 17 bases lay in between. The CDR3: CASSVGRRLGQPQHF. The CDR3 DNA sequence: TGTGCCAGCAGCGTCGGGCGGCGGCTCGGTCAGCCCCAGCATTTT.

This clonotype appeared a few times. An end of the junction does not agree with germline; a read error may underlie this. The chain combines TRBV29-1 with TRBJ1-1, with D perhaps TRBD1 (5 bases). CDR3 length: 14 residues. Germline V gives CDR1 SQVTM, CDR2 ANQGSEA. CDR3 sequence (DNA): TGCAACGTTGATCCCTCGGGGCAGAACACTGAAGCTTTCTTT. Its protein product is CNVDPSGQNTEAFF.